These 8 T cell receptor beta chains originate from one sample sequenced in a study of shared clonotypes between healthy human individuals. Assay used: immunoSEQ multiplex PCR; TCRdb lists only in-frame clones, some missing. The table lists hundreds of thousands of clones, roughly 92% of them singletons, with around 24% in the top ten. Terminally differentiated effector memory CD45RA+ cells were left out of the naive CD8 fraction, which was CD45RO-negative and positively selected for CCR7. What was sequenced was naive CD8+ T cells sorted from blood. Source of these receptors: a man aged 25 to 40 in good health.

This chain connects TRBV27 to TRBJ2-3, with 9 bases that match TRBD2. V shed 5 bases, J shed 5 bases, and the junction held 14 bases outside the gene matches. CDR1 is MNHEY, CDR2 SMNVEV, per germline (reference sequence). CDR3 length equals 17 residues. CDR3 residues: CASSPQRGGRAVDTQYF. DNA for the CDR3: TGTGCCAGCAGTCCCCAGAGGGGCGGGAGGGCCGTAGATACGCAGTATTTT.

V is TRBV10-1 and J is TRBJ1-4; no firm D call. This CDR3 contains 13 residues. CDR1 is WNHNN and CDR2 is SYGVQD in the germline V gene (reference sequence). Between the trimmed V and J ends, which lost 2 bases and 7 bases, there was a span of 8 bases. The CDR3: CASSEGRGEKLFF. DNA of the CDR3: TGCGCCAGCAGTGAGGGTAGAGGTGAAAAACTGTTTTTT.

This sequence joins TRBV16 and TRBJ1-2; a weak D match, TRBD1 (5 bases). Germline CDR1 reads KGHSY; CDR2 reads FQNENV. The germline V and J ends were trimmed by 0 bases and 2 bases, with 7 bases remaining between them. The CDR3 loop spans 14 amino acids. The chain's CDR3 is CASSQSTENYGYTF. In nucleotides, the CDR3 is TGTGCCAGCAGCCAATCGACAGAGAACTATGGCTACACCTTC.

This chain uses TRBV6-6 with TRBJ2-5; D possibly corresponds to TRBD1 (5 bases). The CDR3 spans 11 residues. V shed 7 bases and J shed 4 bases, with 7 bases lying between them. Germline values: CDR1 MNHNY, CDR2 SVGAGI (reference sequence). CDR3 protein: CASTQGETQYF. In DNA form, the CDR3 reads TGTGCCAGCACCCAGGGAGAGACCCAGTACTTC.

The chain is built from TRBV27 and TRBJ2-7; weak D call: TRBD2 (6 bases). V dropped 1 base and J dropped 2 bases, with 12 bases sitting between them. Germline CDR1 reads MNHEY; CDR2 reads SMNVEV (reference sequence). This CDR3 spans 15 amino acids. The CDR3 nucleotides read TGTGCCAGCAGTTTATTCAGCGGGTCGACCTACGAGCAGTACTTC. Its protein product is CASSLFSGSTYEQYF.

The gene calls are TRBV4-1 and TRBJ2-1; 8 bases map to TRBD2. Germline CDR1 is MGHRA and CDR2 is YSYEKL. The CDR3 spans 16 residues. V lost 5 bases and J lost 8; bases outside the gene matches: 14. CDR3 loop: CASSGVGTSAADEQFF. The CDR3 DNA follows: TGCGCCAGCAGCGGTGTAGGGACTAGTGCTGCGGATGAGCAGTTCTTC.

This chain links TRBV19 with TRBJ1-2, with D possibly being TRBD1 (6 bases). The CDR3 is made up of 13 amino acids. V gave up 7 bases and J gave up 4 bases, with 13 bases separating them. Germline V gene sequence: CDR1 LNHDA, CDR2 SQIVND (reference sequence). The CDR3, as DNA: TGTGCCAGTAAAGGGAACAGGGCCTATGGCTACACCTTC. It yields the protein CASKGNRAYGYTF.

The rearrangement links TRBV2 to TRBJ2-7, with a weak D call TRBD2 (7 bases). Germline loops: CDR1 SNHLY, CDR2 FYNNEI. The CDR3 is 17 residues long. The V and J ends lost 2 bases and 7 bases respectively, with 24 bases between them. The CDR3 is CASSELSLRERQGEQYF. The CDR3 region has the DNA TGTGCCAGCAGTGAACTCTCTTTGCGGGAGCGTCAGGGGGAGCAGTACTTC.